The 26 T cell receptor beta chains given below trace back to one sample, sequenced in a study of blood T cell repertoires in COVID-19. This table comes from immunoSEQ multiplex PCR, and its TCRdb copy is limited to in-frame clones, with some not included. The sample lists 120,000 or so clones, approximately 71% seen once, with 2% to 2.5% in the top ten. The specimen sequenced was peripheral blood. All receptors derive from a woman in her 70s with acute or convalescent COVID-19.

This rearrangement joins TRBV7-2 to TRBJ1-5; D ambiguous. Looked up from germline, CDR1 is SGHTA and CDR2 is FQGNSA. The V end lost 1 base, the J end lost 9 bases, and 16 bases lay between the germline ends. The CDR3 is 15 residues long. The CDR3 DNA reads TGTGCCAGCAGCTTAGGAGCGGTCGGGGTATCGCCCCAGCATTTT. It is translated as CASSLGAVGVSPQHF.

This rearrangement joins TRBV5-6 to TRBJ2-3, with 9 bases aligning to TRBD2. CDR1 is SGHDT and CDR2 is YYEEEE in the germline V gene. V lost 3 bases, J lost 1 base, and 3 bases stayed unmatched. The CDR3 length is 15 residues. The DNA of the CDR3 is TGTGCCAGCAGCTCGACTAGCGGAGGCACAGATACGCAGTATTTT. Its translation: CASSSTSGGTDTQYF.

The chain joins TRBV7-8 to TRBJ2-5; 9 nucleotides line up with TRBD2. V lost 1 base to trimming and J lost 4 bases; unmatched junction nucleotides: 7. Per germline, CDR1 SGHVS and CDR2 FQNEAQ. The CDR3 is 16 amino acids. CDR3 residues: CASSLVLAGARETQYF. DNA for the CDR3: TGTGCCAGCAGCTTAGTGTTAGCGGGGGCAAGAGAGACCCAGTACTTC. Complete variable domain (other parts from reference TRBV7-8 and TRBJ2-5): GAGVSQSPRYKVAKRGQDVALRCDPISGHVSLFWYQQALGQGPEFLTYFQNEAQLDKSGLPSDRFFAERPEGSVSTLKIQRTQQEDSAVYLCASSLVLAGARETQYFGPGTRLLVL.

V and J are TRBV12-3 or TRBV12-4 and TRBJ1-4; no clear D. CDR3 length: 12 amino acids. The V gene lost 6 bases and the J gene lost 5 bases, with 7 bases spanning the gap. CDR3 in amino acids: CASRGRNEKLFF. In nucleotides, the CDR3 is TGTGCCAGCAGGGGGAGGAATGAAAAACTGTTTTTT.

This chain links TRBV6-2 or TRBV6-3 with TRBJ2-7, with D possibly TRBD1 on 6 matching bases. V lost 2 bases and J 5 bases, leaving 16 bases between the germline ends. CDR1 MNHEY and CDR2 SVGEGT come from the germline V gene. There are 15 residues in the CDR3. The DNA for the CDR3 is TGTGCCAGCAGTTACGTTCAGGGGCTCCAAAACGAGCAGTACTTC. Its protein product is CASSYVQGLQNEQYF.

The J gene is TRBJ1-1, the V gene TRBV6-5; D uncertain. CDR1 and CDR2 from the germline V gene are MNHEY and SVGAGI. Trimming cost V 8 bases and J 4 bases, with 8 bases left between them. There are 11 residues in the CDR3. CDR3 loop: CASLSFTEAFF. In nucleotides, the CDR3 is TGTGCCAGCCTGTCGTTCACTGAAGCTTTCTTT.

The gene calls are TRBV7-9 and TRBJ2-3, with D possibly TRBD1 on 6 matching bases. CDR3 size: 14 residues. The germline V gene has CDR1 SEHNR and CDR2 FQNEAQ (reference sequence). Between the trimmed V and J ends, which lost 5 bases and 0 bases, there was a span of 9 bases. As DNA, the CDR3 is TGTGCCAGCAGCCCCGGACAGAGCACAGATACGCAGTATTTT. This translates into CASSPGQSTDTQYF. Supplemented by reference TRBV7-9 and TRBJ2-3, the full variable domain reads DTGVSQNPRHKITKRGQNVTFRCDPISEHNRLYWYRQTLGQGPEFLTYFQNEAQLEKSRLLSDRFSAERPKGSFSTLEIQRTEQGDSAMYLCASSPGQSTDTQYFGPGTRLTVL.

A remark on this clone: The junction does not match germline at one end; this may be a read error. V gene TRBV5-5 combines with J gene TRBJ2-1, with a possible D match to TRBD2 (6 bases). Germline loops: CDR1 SGHKS, CDR2 YYEKEE (reference sequence). The CDR3 runs to 12 residues. CDR3 bases: TGTGCCAGCAGCTTGACGGGGGACTCTCCGATCTTC. Protein sequence: CASSLTGDSPIF.

The chain carries TRBV10-1 and TRBJ2-7, with 13 bases that match TRBD2. V shed 3 bases, J shed 4 bases, and the junction held 3 bases outside the gene matches. The CDR3 runs 15 residues. The germline gives CDR1 WNHNN, CDR2 SYGVQD (reference sequence). DNA for the CDR3: TGCGCCAGCAGTGATCCGACTAGCGGGAGGTACGAGCAGTACTTC. This translates into CASSDPTSGRYEQYF.

The CDR3 here is CASSESWGKYNEQFF. The CDR3 DNA reads as TGTGCCAGCAGTGAAAGCTGGGGCAAATACAATGAGCAGTTCTTC. The V gene is TRBV6-1, the J gene TRBJ2-1; a possible D gene is TRBD1 (5 bases). The CDR3 spans 15 residues. V lost 2 bases and J lost 4, with 12 bases in between. The germline V gene has CDR1 MNHNS and CDR2 SASEGT.

This clone was counted ten times or more. Other DNA variants within this sample encode the same CDR3. The chain has TRBV7-9 and TRBJ2-7; D perhaps matches TRBD1 (5 bases). Germline lookup yields CDR1 SEHNR and CDR2 FQNEAQ (reference sequence). The CDR3 length is 14 residues. The germline V and J ends were trimmed by 4 bases and 0 bases, with 10 bases remaining between them. CDR3 protein: CASSSGSSSYEQYF. The CDR3 nucleotides read TGTGCCAGCAGCTCAGGGTCCAGCTCCTACGAGCAGTACTTC.

This chain joins TRBV3-1 (or the pseudogene TRBV3-2) and TRBJ2-3; TRBD2 is a possible D gene (5 bases). CDR1 LGHDT and CDR2 YNNKEL come from the germline V gene (reference sequence). V lost 1 base and J lost 4, with 6 bases in between. The CDR3 extends over 13 amino acids. CDR3 residues: CASSQGESDTQYF. The CDR3 DNA sequence: TGTGCCAGCAGCCAAGGGGAGTCAGATACGCAGTATTTT.

The sample holds a few counts of this clone. J is TRBJ1-2 and V is TRBV7-9, with D possibly TRBD1 on 5 matching bases. Deletions cut 1 base from V and 2 bases from J, with 5 bases between. Germline-derived CDR1 and CDR2 are SEHNR and FQNEAQ (reference sequence). CDR3 length: 13 residues. The CDR3 sequence: CASSLGQNYGYTF. CDR3 bases: TGTGCCAGCAGCTTAGGACAGAACTATGGCTACACCTTC.

This chain connects TRBV6-2 or TRBV6-3 to TRBJ2-7; D is perhaps TRBD2 (5 bases). The CDR3 covers 13 residues. The V and J ends lost 5 bases and 2 bases respectively, with 10 bases between them. Germline CDR1 reads MNHEY; CDR2 reads SVGEGT. The chain's CDR3 is CASSRLLAYEQYF. The CDR3 coding sequence is TGTGCCAGCAGTCGCCTACTAGCCTACGAGCAGTACTTC.

The chain links TRBV5-6 to TRBJ1-1, with D unresolved. Germline-derived CDR1 and CDR2 are SGHDT and YYEEEE. The CDR3 contains 15 residues. The V end lost 0 bases, the J end lost 1 base, and 10 bases lay between the germline ends. In nucleotides, the CDR3 is TGTGCCAGCAGCTTGGCAGGCGAGTGGAACACTGAAGCTTTCTTT. It translates to CASSLAGEWNTEAFF. The full variable domain, its missing parts supplied by reference TRBV5-6 and TRBJ1-1, is DAGVTQSPTHLIKTRGQQVTLRCSPKSGHDTVSWYQQALGQGPQFIFQYYEEEERQRGNFPDRFSGHQFPNYSSELNVNALLLGDSALYLCASSLAGEWNTEAFFGQGTRLTVV.

The V gene is TRBV19, the J gene TRBJ2-2; 8 nucleotides align to TRBD2. This CDR3 comprises 16 residues. V shed 10 bases and J 4 bases; nucleotides not matched to a gene: 14. Looked up from germline, CDR1 is LNHDA and CDR2 is SQIVND (reference sequence). CDR3: CATNREGGAGTGELFF. CDR3 DNA: TGTGCCACAAACCGGGAGGGGGGGGCCGGCACCGGGGAGCTGTTTTTT.

A word on this clone: Additional DNA sequences in this sample encode the identical CDR3. J is TRBJ1-2 and V is TRBV2, with 9 bases aligning to TRBD1. The germline V gene encodes CDR1 SNHLY and CDR2 FYNNEI. V dropped 3 bases and J dropped 5; count of bases not matched to a gene: 4. This CDR3 is 14 amino acids long. The CDR3 reads CASSEGQGDYGYTF. Written as DNA, the CDR3 is TGTGCCAGCAGTGAGGGACAGGGAGATTATGGCTACACCTTC.

The chain has TRBV11-2 and TRBJ2-5; 10 bases fit TRBD2. Germline loops: CDR1 SGHAT, CDR2 FQNNGV. The CDR3 runs 17 residues. The junction had 9 bases not matched to a gene; V was cut back by 3 bases and J by 2 bases. The CDR3 coding sequence is TGTGCCAGCAGCTTGGGTTCACTAGCGGGAAGGCAAGAGACCCAGTACTTC. It translates to CASSLGSLAGRQETQYF. The full variable domain, with the rest looked up from reference TRBV11-2 and TRBJ2-5, is EAGVAQSPRYKIIEKRQSVAFWCNPISGHATLYWYQQILGQGPKLLIQFQNNGVVDDSQLPKDRFSAERLKGVDSTLKIQPAKLEDSAVYLCASSLGSLAGRQETQYFGPGTRLLVL.

This clone has just a few counts. CDR3 DNA sequence: TGTGCCAGCAGCCAAGTTCCGACAGCCGGGGAGCTGTTTTTT. It specifies CASSQVPTAGELFF. V gene TRBV3-1 (or the pseudogene TRBV3-2) combines with J gene TRBJ2-2; D is perhaps TRBD1 (5 bases). V was shortened by 1 base and J by 6 bases, with 9 bases between the two germline ends. From germline, CDR1 is LGHDT and CDR2 YNNKEL (reference sequence). The CDR3 has 14 residues.

Only a few counts were recorded for this clone. The chain combines TRBV28 with TRBJ2-5; D is undetermined. The CDR3 has 12 residues. V dropped 6 bases and J dropped 4 bases, with 9 bases sitting between them. Germline CDR1 MDHEN, CDR2 SYDVKM. This CDR3 is CASRNRRETQYF. Here the CDR3 DNA reads TGTGCCAGCAGGAACAGAAGAGAGACCCAGTACTTC.

The rearrangement links TRBV2 to TRBJ1-2; D is unclear. The CDR3 totals 16 residues. The germline V gene encodes CDR1 SNHLY and CDR2 FYNNEI. Between the trimmed V and J ends, which lost 6 bases and 4 bases, there was a span of 21 bases. The CDR3 loop reads CASRSYRTGGGYGYTF. DNA of the CDR3: TGTGCCAGCAGATCATATAGAACGGGAGGCGGCTATGGCTACACCTTC.

This clone was counted a few times. The rearrangement links TRBV7-3 to TRBJ1-1, with no clear D. The CDR3 runs to 14 residues. V was clipped by 5 bases and J by 1 base, with 11 bases between them. Germline V gene data show CDR1 as SGHTA and CDR2 as FQGTGA. The CDR3 region has the DNA TGTGCCAGCAGCCCGGGTCCGGGGAACACTGAAGCTTTCTTT. Its protein product is CASSPGPGNTEAFF.

J is TRBJ1-3 and V is TRBV11-2, with D unclear. The CDR3 spans 14 residues. Germline V CDR1 and CDR2: SGHAT, FQNNGV. The V and J ends lost 4 bases and 0 bases respectively, with 7 bases between them. The CDR3 region has the DNA TGTGCCAGCAGCTCGCTCGGCTCTGGAAACACCATATATTTT. Translation: CASSSLGSGNTIYF.

V usage is TRBV29-1 and J usage is TRBJ1-4; TRBD1 matches at 8 bases. This CDR3 comprises 12 residues. CDR1 SQVTM and CDR2 ANQGSEA come from the germline V gene. V lost 8 bases to trimming and J lost 8 bases; unmatched junction nucleotides: 7. In DNA, the CDR3 is TGCAGCACTAGACAGGGGAACGAAAAACTGTTTTTT. Its protein is CSTRQGNEKLFF.

The chain recombines TRBV5-5 with TRBJ2-2; TRBD1 matches 10 bases. Germline CDR1 and CDR2: SGHKS and YYEKEE (reference sequence). The length of the CDR3 is 16 residues. Unmatched junction bases numbered 8, after V lost 3 bases and J lost 6 bases. Written as DNA, the CDR3 is TGTGCCAGCAGCTCCGACAGGGGGCGAAAATCCGGGGAGCTGTTTTTT. This encodes CASSSDRGRKSGELFF.

The J gene is TRBJ2-7, the V gene TRBV24-1; D unclear. The germline gives CDR1 KGHDR, CDR2 SFDVKD. V dropped 3 bases and J dropped 3 bases, with 8 bases sitting between them. The CDR3 loop spans 13 amino acids. The CDR3 loop is CATSDVSGYEQYF. CDR3 DNA: TGTGCCACCAGTGATGTGTCCGGCTACGAGCAGTACTTC.